This T cell receptor (beta chain) was identified in a study of T cell responses to AZD1222 COVID-19 vaccine. V was trimmed by 2 bases and J by 3 bases, leaving 8 bases between them. CDR3 length: 13 residues. CDR1 and CDR2 from the germline V gene are SGDLS and YYNGEE. This clone was detected only a few times. The data were produced by immunoSEQ multiplex PCR, yet TCRdb's version contains in-frame clones alone and is incomplete. Seen here are 100,000 to 150,000 clones, 88% observed once, and the top ten hold approximately 3.4%. Sequencing used peripheral blood, obtained 28 days after the second AZD1222 dose. The source of this sequence is an adult who received the AZD1222 COVID-19 vaccine. The chain has TRBV9 and TRBJ1-1, with D possibly TRBD1 on 6 matching bases. The CDR3 loop is CASSVKGDTEAFF. The CDR3 DNA reads as TGTGCCAGCAGCGTTAAGGGGGACACTGAAGCTTTCTTT.